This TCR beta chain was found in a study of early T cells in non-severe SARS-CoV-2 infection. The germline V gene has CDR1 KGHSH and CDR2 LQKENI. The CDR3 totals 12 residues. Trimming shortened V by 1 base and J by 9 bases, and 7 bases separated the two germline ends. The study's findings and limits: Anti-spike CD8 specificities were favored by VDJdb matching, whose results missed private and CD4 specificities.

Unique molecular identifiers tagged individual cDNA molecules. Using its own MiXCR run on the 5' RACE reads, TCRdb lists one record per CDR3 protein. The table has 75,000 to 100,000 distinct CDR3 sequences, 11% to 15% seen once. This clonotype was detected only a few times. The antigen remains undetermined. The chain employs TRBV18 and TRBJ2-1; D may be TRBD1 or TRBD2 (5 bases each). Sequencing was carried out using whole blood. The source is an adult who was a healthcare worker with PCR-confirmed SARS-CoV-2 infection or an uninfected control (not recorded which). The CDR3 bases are TGTGCCAGCTCACCACAGGGGAGTGAGCAGTTCTTC. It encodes CASSPQGSEQFF.